Sequencing of this T cell receptor (beta chain) was carried out in a study of OX40 agonist ivuxolimab in advanced cancers. Background on the study: Ivuxolimab is a fully human IgG2 antibody that activates OX40 (CD134).

Blood got drawn at baseline, again on cycle 4 day 1, and then on cycle 7 day 1. Sequencing used immunoSEQ multiplex PCR; TCRdb keeps in-frame clones, though not all of them. This table holds about 70,000 clones, about 88% found once. V dropped 5 bases and J dropped 2 bases, with 20 bases sitting between them. CDR1 is SGHVS and CDR2 is FQNEAQ in the germline V gene. CDR3 size: 17 residues. The input for sequencing was CD4+ or CD8+ T cells sorted from blood, taken in a trial of the OX40 agonist ivuxolimab. The clonotype comes from an adult with an advanced solid tumor such as melanoma, head and neck, liver or kidney cancer. V usage is TRBV7-8 and J usage is TRBJ2-3; possibly TRBD1 for D (5 bases). The CDR3 DNA reads TGTGCCAGCAGCCGGCAAGGGGTCCCCTCAGCCACAGATACGCAGTATTTT. This codes for CASSRQGVPSATDTQYF.